This record concerns one T cell receptor beta chain sequence. These data belong to a study of blood T cell repertoires in COVID-19. In the study overall: In each case, the material was cDNA or gDNA derived from T cells, B-cell-depleted T cells, or PBMCs.

Seattle-derived patients entered the study during active infection and were followed longitudinally. Using immunoSEQ multiplex PCR, the repertoire was profiled, and TCRdb retains in-frame clones only, with some absent. Counted here are roughly 200,000 clones, over 80% occurring once; the ten biggest clones make up around 6.7%. This TCR was recovered from a woman aged 40 to 49 with COVID-19, enrolled during active disease. Sequencing was performed on peripheral blood.

The CDR3: CASSPPGQEWKTQYF. The CDR3 DNA is TGCGCCAGCAGCCCCCCGGGACAGGAGTGGAAGACCCAGTACTTC. This chain links TRBV5-1 with TRBJ2-5; 8 positions agree with TRBD1. V was clipped by 4 bases and J by 6 bases; unmatched bases: 11. Looked up from germline, CDR1 is SGHRS and CDR2 is YFSETQ. This CDR3 region has 15 residues.